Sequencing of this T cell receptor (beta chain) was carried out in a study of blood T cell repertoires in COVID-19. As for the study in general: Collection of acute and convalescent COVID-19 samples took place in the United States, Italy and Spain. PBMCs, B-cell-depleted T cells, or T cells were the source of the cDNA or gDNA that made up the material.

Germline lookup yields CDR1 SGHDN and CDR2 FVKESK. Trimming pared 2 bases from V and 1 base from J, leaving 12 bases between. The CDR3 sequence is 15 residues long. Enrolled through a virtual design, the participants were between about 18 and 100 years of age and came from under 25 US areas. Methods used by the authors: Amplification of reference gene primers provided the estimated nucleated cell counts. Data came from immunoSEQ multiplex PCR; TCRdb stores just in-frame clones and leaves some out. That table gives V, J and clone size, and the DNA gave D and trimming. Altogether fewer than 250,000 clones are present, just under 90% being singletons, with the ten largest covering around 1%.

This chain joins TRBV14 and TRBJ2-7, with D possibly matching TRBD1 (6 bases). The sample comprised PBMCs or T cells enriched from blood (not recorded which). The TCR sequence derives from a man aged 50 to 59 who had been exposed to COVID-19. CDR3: CASSQWGTHSYEQYF. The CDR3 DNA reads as TGTGCCAGCAGCCAATGGGGGACACATTCCTACGAGCAGTACTTC.